Listed below are T cell receptor beta chains from one sample, sequenced in a study of shared clonotypes between healthy human individuals. Data came from immunoSEQ multiplex PCR; TCRdb stores just in-frame clones and leaves some out. The sample yields some 1,600,000 clones, 95% to 99% seen once. Sequencing was carried out using naive CD4+ T cells sorted from blood. The receptor set was obtained from a man younger than 45 in good health. The CDR3 runs from the conserved cysteine through the conserved F or W. The D gene is left open where the match is weak. Size is stated for part of the rows, as once, few or many counts, or as a class when the clone is expanded.

j_call	cdr3_length	d_call	clone_size	v_call	cdr3_aa	cdr3_nt
TRBJ1-1	15	NA	NA	TRBV5-1	CASSLTGWADTEAFF	TGCGCCAGCAGCTTGACAGGGTGGGCCGACACTGAAGCTTTCTTT
TRBJ2-5	12	TRBD1	once	TRBV29-1	CSVTGGEETQYF	TGCAGCGTTACAGGGGGCGAAGAGACCCAGTACTTC
TRBJ1-5	14	NA	NA	TRBV19	CASSIDGSPQPQHF	TGTGCCAGTAGTATAGATGGTTCCCCTCAGCCCCAGCATTTT
TRBJ1-3	12	NA	NA	TRBV6-6	CASSSEFNTIYF	TGTGCCAGCAGTTCGGAATTCAACACCATATATTTT
TRBJ2-2	13	NA	NA	TRBV5-4	CASSPLPDGELFF	TGTGCCAGCAGCCCCCTACCTGACGGGGAGCTGTTTTTT
TRBJ2-7	14	TRBD2	once	TRBV5-1	CASRGLAGISEQYF	TGCGCCAGCAGGGGACTAGCGGGAATCTCCGAGCAGTACTTC
TRBJ2-5	14	NA	NA	TRBV5-1	CASSRAFNQETQYF	TGCGCCAGCAGCAGGGCTTTCAACCAAGAGACCCAGTACTTC
TRBJ2-1	13	NA	NA	TRBV9	CASSSRALVEQFF	TGTGCCAGCTCAAGTAGGGCATTAGTTGAGCAGTTCTTC
TRBJ2-7	14	TRBD1	NA	TRBV6-1	CASTGQVLSYEQYF	TGTGCCAGCACCGGACAGGTCCTATCCTACGAGCAGTACTTC
TRBJ1-2	13	TRBD1	NA	TRBV6-6	CASTPTGDDGYTF	TGTGCCAGCACCCCGACAGGGGACGATGGCTACACCTTC
TRBJ2-7	15	TRBD1	NA	TRBV5-8	CASSATGYMISEQYF	TGTGCCAGCAGCGCGACAGGGTATATGATCTCCGAGCAGTACTTC
TRBJ1-2	16	NA	NA	TRBV27	CASRRFTGLDSYGYTF	TGTGCCAGCAGGAGGTTTACGGGCCTCGATAGCTATGGCTACACCTTC
TRBJ2-7	15	NA	NA	TRBV10-3	CAISAIAEFTYEQYF	TGTGCCATCAGTGCCATTGCGGAGTTCACCTACGAGCAGTACTTC
TRBJ1-2	12	NA	once	TRBV6-6	CASNGGVGGYTF	TGTGCCAGCAACGGTGGGGTCGGCGGCTACACCTTC
TRBJ2-5	14	NA	NA	TRBV7-8	CASSWGHREETQYF	TGTGCCAGCAGCTGGGGACACCGAGAGGAGACCCAGTACTTC
TRBJ1-1	14	NA	NA	TRBV6-5	CASRGAWGDTEAFF	TGTGCCAGCAGAGGGGCATGGGGAGACACTGAAGCTTTCTTT
TRBJ2-3	12	NA	NA	TRBV5-4	CASSLLTDTQYF	TGTGCCAGCAGCTTACTCACAGATACGCAGTATTTT
TRBJ1-1	16	TRBD1	NA	TRBV19	CASSLDRGRVNTEAFF	TGTGCCAGTAGTCTCGACAGGGGAAGAGTGAACACTGAAGCTTTCTTT
TRBJ1-4	11	NA	few	TRBV29-1	CSCTSGDKLFF	TGCAGCTGTACCTCCGGGGACAAACTGTTTTTT
TRBJ1-3	14	TRBD1	NA	TRBV27	CASSLSAGGDTIYF	TGTGCCAGCAGTTTATCGGCAGGGGGGGACACCATATATTTT
TRBJ1-5	19	NA	NA	TRBV27	CASSLSGPLRYIGNQPQHF	TGTGCCAGCAGTTTATCCGGGCCGTTACGGTATATAGGCAATCAGCCCCAGCATTTT
TRBJ2-7	15	TRBD2	NA	TRBV27	CASRNGASGSYEQYF	TGTGCCAGCAGGAACGGGGCTAGCGGGAGCTACGAGCAGTACTTC
TRBJ2-7	13	NA	NA	TRBV19	CASSIQGPYEQYF	TGTGCCAGTAGTATACAGGGCCCCTACGAGCAGTACTTC
TRBJ1-5	15	NA	NA	TRBV6-1	CASSPGTVSNQPQHF	TGTGCCAGCAGCCCTGGGACGGTGAGCAATCAGCCCCAGCATTTT
TRBJ2-1	14	NA	once	TRBV5-1	CASSVGGSYNEQFF	TGCGCCAGTTCAGTCGGTGGTTCCTACAATGAGCAGTTCTTC
TRBJ1-4	16	NA	NA	TRBV7-9	CASSLLASSINEKLFF	TGTGCCAGCAGCTTGCTAGCATCCTCGATTAATGAAAAACTGTTTTTT
TRBJ1-5	13	NA	NA	TRBV19	CASHRDLNQPQHF	TGTGCCAGCCACCGGGACCTCAATCAGCCCCAGCATTTT
TRBJ2-5	15	NA	NA	TRBV18	CASSPLLGLGETQYF	TGTGCCAGCTCACCCCTATTAGGGTTAGGAGAGACCCAGTACTTC
TRBJ2-1	16	TRBD2	NA	TRBV9	CASSPRLAGPPDEQFF	TGTGCCAGCAGCCCGCGACTAGCGGGACCCCCGGATGAGCAGTTCTTC
TRBJ2-3	15	NA	NA	TRBV5-5	CASSLEGGKVDTQYF	TGTGCCAGCAGCTTGGAGGGAGGAAAAGTCGATACGCAGTATTTT
TRBJ2-7	15	NA	NA	TRBV6-5	CASSAPGAGSYEQYF	TGTGCCAGCAGTGCCCCGGGGGCAGGGTCCTACGAGCAGTACTTC
TRBJ2-1	16	NA	NA	TRBV19	CASSPPDTGLHHEQFF	TGTGCCAGTAGCCCCCCGGACACTGGACTACACCATGAGCAGTTCTTC
TRBJ2-5	13	NA	NA	TRBV6-5	CASSYVAGETQYF	TGTGCCAGCAGTTACGTGGCTGGAGAGACCCAGTACTTC
TRBJ2-3	14	TRBD1	NA	TRBV5-1	CASSTWTGSDTQYF	TGCGCCAGCAGCACATGGACAGGGTCAGATACGCAGTATTTT
TRBJ1-2	13	NA	NA	TRBV6-5	CASRSGRNYGYTF	TGTGCCAGCAGGTCAGGAAGAAACTATGGCTACACCTTC
TRBJ2-7	14	TRBD1	NA	TRBV18	CASSPGQGTYEQYF	TGTGCCAGCTCACCGGGACAGGGGACCTACGAGCAGTACTTC
TRBJ1-5	15	TRBD1	NA	TRBV30	CAWDRGRSGNQPQHF	TGTGCCTGGGACAGGGGCCGCTCAGGCAATCAGCCCCAGCATTTT
TRBJ2-2	15	NA	once	TRBV6-1	CASTVRGANTGELFF	TGTGCCAGCACTGTTCGGGGAGCGAACACCGGGGAGCTGTTTTTT
TRBJ1-4	15	TRBD1	NA	TRBV28	CASSHRTGGFEKLFF	TGTGCCAGCAGCCACAGGACAGGGGGCTTTGAAAAACTGTTTTTT
TRBJ2-3	15	NA	NA	TRBV10-3	CAISPYLKGTDTQYF	TGTGCCATCAGTCCTTACCTTAAGGGGACAGATACGCAGTATTTT
TRBJ2-1	17	NA	NA	TRBV4-3	CASSQPGVVRTYNEQFF	TGCGCCAGCAGCCAGCCAGGAGTAGTCAGGACCTACAATGAGCAGTTCTTC
TRBJ2-3	12	NA	NA	TRBV29-1	CVCSTGTDTQYF	TGCGTCTGCTCAACGGGCACAGATACGCAGTATTTT
TRBJ1-5	15	TRBD1	NA	TRBV29-1	CSALQGSSVNQPQHF	TGCAGCGCGTTACAGGGGTCGTCGGTCAATCAGCCCCAGCATTTT
TRBJ2-3	14	TRBD1	NA	TRBV29-1	CSQRTGGAPDTQYF	TGCAGCCAACGGACAGGGGGCGCGCCAGATACGCAGTATTTT
TRBJ2-7	12	NA	NA	TRBV5-1	CASSLRTNEQYF	TGCGCCAGCAGCTTGAGGACGAACGAGCAGTACTTC
TRBJ2-7	16	NA	NA	TRBV2	CASSSGAPRGINEQYF	TGTGCCAGCAGCTCTGGGGCCCCTCGGGGTATAAACGAGCAGTACTTC